The present T cell receptor beta chain was sequenced within a study of blood T cells in healthy people across ages. A second PCR, run for roughly 7 to 11 cycles, used a sample-barcoded 5' primer plus a J-beta primer mix. TCRdb recomputed calls from the 5' RACE reads with MiXCR, one row per CDR3 protein. Of around 1,800,000 distinct CDR3 sequences listed, 30% to 40% are singletons. The CDR3 extends over 12 amino acids. CDR1 and CDR2 (germline): MGHDK, SYGVNS. Trimming pared 6 bases from V and 5 bases from J, leaving 11 bases between. The sequence was obtained from a human donor in good health. The genes are TRBV25-1 and TRBJ2-7; D is uncertain. The specimen was blood. Here the CDR3 DNA reads TGTGCCAGCAGGGAACAAGTGGACGAGCAGTACTTC. Translation gives CASREQVDEQYF.